One and the same sample provided the 21 T cell receptor beta chains below, sequenced in a study of regulatory T cells in long-lasting Graves disease. As for time point: newly diagnosed GD, antithyroid drugs for less than 3 months. PBMC-extracted RNA yielded the TCR library. Through Arm-PCR of CDR3 regions and iRepertoire HTBI primers, TCR beta libraries were built. TCRdb called the multiplex PCR reads again in MiXCR, with one record for every CDR3 protein. The table has some 500,000 distinct CDR3 sequences, 16% seen once; the top ten hold roughly 25%. This sample also belongs to another study, concerning T cells in Graves' hyperthyroidism and ophthalmopathy.

The specimen comprised peripheral blood mononuclear cells (PBMCs), sampled at new diagnosis, from a patient treated with antithyroid drugs. The receptors come from a woman aged 35-65 years with Graves disease.

This clonotype has a count of ten or more. V is TRBV7-3 and J is TRBJ2-3; 13 nucleotides match TRBD2. Germline values: CDR1 SGHTA, CDR2 FQGTGA. Germline trimming cut 6 bases from V and 2 bases from J; bases unmatched to any gene: 5. The CDR3 runs to 16 residues. CDR3: CASSLGLAGVTDTQYF. The CDR3 DNA reads as TGTGCCAGCAGTCTCGGACTAGCGGGGGTCACAGATACGCAGTATTTT.

V gene TRBV15 combines with J gene TRBJ1-3; TRBD1 aligns across 7 bases. The V gene's germline CDR1 is LNHNV and CDR2 YYDKDF (reference sequence). Trimming cost V 2 bases and J 0 bases; bases outside gene matches: 7. CDR3 length: 17 amino acids. In DNA form, the CDR3 reads TGTGCCACCAGCAGAAGACGACAGGGAGACTCTGGAAACACCATATATTTT. Its protein product is CATSRRRQGDSGNTIYF.

The rearrangement uses TRBV9 and TRBJ2-2; possibly TRBD1 for D (5 bases). Germline-derived CDR1 and CDR2 are SGDLS and YYNGEE. This CDR3 has 16 residues. Trimming stripped 4 bases from V and 1 base from J, with 14 bases between. The CDR3 is CASSFRQSLNTGELFF. The CDR3 bases are TGTGCCAGCAGCTTTAGACAGTCATTGAACACCGGGGAGCTGTTTTTT. The variable domain in full, completed from reference TRBV9 and TRBJ2-2, reads DSGVTQTPKHLITATGQRVTLRCSPRSGDLSVYWYQQSLDQGLQFLIQYYNGEERAKGNILERFSAQQFPDLHSELNLSSLELGDSALYFCASSFRQSLNTGELFFGEGSRLTVL.

This clonotype was seen ten or more times. V is TRBV27 and J is TRBJ1-6; D unclear. Trimming cost V 7 bases and J 10 bases, with 14 bases left between them. The CDR3 sequence is 13 residues long. Germline V gene sequence: CDR1 MNHEY, CDR2 SMNVEV (reference sequence). The CDR3 bases are TGTGCCAGCACCCCGGGCCTAGGGTCACCCCTCCACTTT. Protein: CASTPGLGSPLHF.

Many counts were recorded for this clonotype. Here the CDR3 DNA reads TGTGCCAGCAGTTTCGGGTTCGGCACAGATACGCAGTATTTT. It codes for CASSFGFGTDTQYF. V and J are TRBV27 and TRBJ2-3; D gene uncertain. This CDR3 region has 14 residues. CDR1 is MNHEY, CDR2 SMNVEV, per germline (reference sequence). Trimming cost V 3 bases and J 1 base, with 8 bases left between them.

J is TRBJ2-5 and V is TRBV20-1; D remains unclear. V shed 1 base and J shed 1 base, with 10 bases lying between them. This CDR3 comprises 14 residues. Germline V gene lookup returns CDR1 DFQATT and CDR2 SNEGSKA (reference sequence). This chain's CDR3 is CSARGGSFQETQYF. In DNA form, the CDR3 reads TGCAGTGCTAGAGGGGGATCATTCCAAGAGACCCAGTACTTC.

V gene TRBV27 combines with J gene TRBJ1-2; 8 bases line up with TRBD1. There are 16 residues in the CDR3. With V trimmed by 2 bases and J by 4 bases, 9 bases remained unmatched. In germline, CDR1 is MNHEY, CDR2 SMNVEV (reference sequence). The CDR3 protein is CASSLRGTGEGYGYTF. The CDR3 region has the DNA TGTGCCAGCAGTTTAAGGGGGACAGGCGAAGGCTATGGCTACACCTTC.

This clonotype was counted many times. The chain joins TRBV7-8 to TRBJ2-7; the D gene is possibly TRBD1 (6 bases). The CDR3 is 13 residues long. Germline V gene lookup returns CDR1 SGHVS and CDR2 FQNEAQ. Trimming left V 5 bases short and J 7 bases short, with 15 bases between. CDR3 DNA: TGTGCCAGCAGCACACGGACAGTCCGTGAGCAGTACTTC. This translates into CASSTRTVREQYF. Supplemented by reference TRBV7-8 and TRBJ2-7, the full variable domain reads GAGVSQSPRYKVAKRGQDVALRCDPISGHVSLFWYQQALGQGPEFLTYFQNEAQLDKSGLPSDRFFAERPEGSVSTLKIQRTQQEDSAVYLCASSTRTVREQYFGPGTRLTVT.

This clonotype was counted ten times or more. This chain uses TRBV12-3 or TRBV12-4 with TRBJ1-1; D not certain. Trimming cost V 5 bases and J 1 base, with 11 bases left between them. There are 14 residues in the CDR3. This CDR3 is CASSLANRNTEAFF. CDR3 in DNA: TGTGCCAGCAGTCTCGCCAACAGGAACACTGAAGCTTTCTTT.

This chain links TRBV24-1 with TRBJ1-1, with D possibly matching TRBD1 (6 bases). This CDR3 has 13 residues. Per germline, CDR1 KGHDR and CDR2 SFDVKD. With 4 bases removed from V and 9 bases from J, the gap between germline ends came to 14 bases. In nucleotides, the CDR3 is TGTGCCACCAGTGACATAGGGGGAACGAAAGCTTTCTTT. Translated: CATSDIGGTKAFF.

This clonotype was seen repeatedly, ten times or more. The chain combines TRBV10-3 with TRBJ1-2, with TRBD1 as a possible D gene (5 bases). The CDR3 totals 15 residues. Trimming removed 6 bases from V and 0 bases from J, with 14 bases in between. The germline V gene has CDR1 ENHRY and CDR2 SYGVKD. CDR3 region: CAISDDSRSNYGYTF. The CDR3 bases are TGTGCCATCAGCGACGACAGCCGCTCTAACTATGGCTACACCTTC.

At least ten counts were recorded for this clonotype. The V gene is TRBV7-2, the J gene TRBJ2-1; tentatively, D is TRBD1 or TRBD2 (5 bases each). The germline V gene has CDR1 SGHTA and CDR2 FQGNSA. CDR3 length equals 15 residues. V was trimmed by 3 bases and J by 14 bases, leaving 23 bases between them. This CDR3 reads CASSFGASEGIGEFF. CDR3 in DNA: TGTGCCAGCAGCTTCGGGGCCTCTGAGGGGATCGGTGAGTTCTTC.

This clonotype was counted at least ten times. The genes are TRBV5-1 and TRBJ1-4; 9 bases line up with TRBD1. With 4 bases clipped from V and 7 bases from J, the junction kept 5 bases outside the gene matches. This CDR3 is built from 14 residues. Germline CDR1 reads SGHRS; CDR2 reads YFSETQ. CDR3 in amino acids: CASSTGTGREKLFF. CDR3 bases: TGCGCCAGCAGCACCGGGACAGGGCGTGAAAAACTGTTTTTT.

This clonotype has more than one count but fewer than ten. The gene calls are TRBV20-1 and TRBJ2-1, with 10 bases identical to TRBD2. This CDR3 has 15 residues. Germline V gives CDR1 DFQATT, CDR2 SNEGSKA (reference sequence). Trimming took 6 bases from V and 7 from J; bases not matched to a gene: 12. The CDR3 DNA reads as TGCAGTGCGACGTCCTCGGGACTAGCGACAAATGAGCAGTTCTTC. It yields the protein CSATSSGLATNEQFF.

This clonotype was found many times. The genes are TRBV20-1 and TRBJ2-1; 9 nucleotides agree with TRBD1. The ends lost 5 bases at V and 7 bases at J; junction bases unmatched: 6. Germline V gene sequence: CDR1 DFQATT, CDR2 SNEGSKA (reference sequence). The CDR3 contains 13 residues. Here the CDR3 DNA reads TGCAGTGCTGGGGACAGGGCGAGAAATGAGCAGTTCTTC. Amino acids: CSAGDRARNEQFF.

This clonotype has a count of ten or more. The chain joins TRBV18 to TRBJ2-7, with TRBD2 matching over 8 bases. Trimming took 6 bases from V and 2 from J; bases not matched to a gene: 3. Germline values: CDR1 KGHSH, CDR2 LQKENI. This CDR3 spans 13 amino acids. CDR3: CASSSLAAYEQYF. Written as DNA, the CDR3 is TGTGCCAGCTCCTCACTAGCGGCCTACGAGCAGTACTTC.

This clonotype was detected ten times or more. This chain connects TRBV7-3 to TRBJ2-3; 8 bases match TRBD2. Losses at the gene ends were 1 base for V and 2 bases for J; bases not matched to a gene: 11. This CDR3 has 18 amino acids. CDR1 and CDR2 (germline): SGHTA, FQGTGA. The CDR3 DNA is TGTGCCAGCAGCTTAAGCGGGGGAAGCGGGGGTCTCACAGATACGCAGTATTTT. Translation: CASSLSGGSGGLTDTQYF.

This clonotype has at least ten counts. CDR3 DNA: TGTGCCAGCAGCTCAGGTGCGGAGGGCTATGGCTACACCTTC. This gives the protein CASSSGAEGYGYTF. The J gene is TRBJ1-2, the V gene TRBV11-3; D ambiguous. Germline lookup yields CDR1 SGHNT and CDR2 YENEEA. CDR3 length: 14 residues. Trimming took off 4 bases at V and 4 bases at J, with 13 bases between the two ends.

The rearrangement links TRBV6-4 to TRBJ2-3; 10 nucleotides align to TRBD2. Germline V CDR1 and CDR2: MRHNA, SNTAGT. This CDR3 has 15 residues. V lost 4 bases, J lost 3 bases, and 4 bases stayed unmatched. DNA of the CDR3: TGTGCCAGCAGTGTGACAGCGGGGGGGACAGATACGCAGTATTTT. Translation: CASSVTAGGTDTQYF.

There are many counts of this clonotype. This sequence joins TRBV12-5 and TRBJ2-3; no definite D call. Germline assignment: CDR1 LGHNT and CDR2 FRNRAP. Deletions cut 5 bases from V and 6 bases from J, with 12 bases between. The CDR3 totals 13 residues. The CDR3 sequence: CASGLREPDTQYF. CDR3 DNA: TGTGCTAGTGGTCTCCGAGAGCCGGATACGCAGTATTTT.

The gene calls are TRBV29-1 and TRBJ2-2, with 7 nucleotides matching TRBD1. V gave up 4 bases and J gave up 7 bases; unmatched junction bases: 12. The CDR3 is 15 amino acids. Germline V gene data show CDR1 as SQVTM and CDR2 as ANQGSEA. The CDR3 region is CSVGNRGQRGGELFF. The CDR3 bases are TGCAGCGTTGGTAATCGGGGACAGCGCGGCGGGGAGCTGTTTTTT.